This T cell receptor beta chain came from a study of monozygotic twins with inflammatory bowel disease. TCRdb re-called the 5' RACE reads and shows each CDR3 protein once, DNA omitted. The table for this sample gives approximately 210,000 distinct CDR3 sequences. The CDR3 totals 15 residues. Looked up from germline, CDR1 is SGHTA and CDR2 is FQGNSA. This sequence joins TRBV7-2 and TRBJ2-3; lacking DNA, the TRBD2 call made by TCRdb goes unchecked. The sample was blood. The receptor was derived from a human donor with ulcerative colitis or Crohn's disease, or a healthy co-twin of an affected twin (not recorded which). CDR3: CACSSSRVSTDTQYF.